This is a list of T cell receptor beta chains from one sample in a study of cytomegalovirus exposure and HLA in healthy donors. Data came from immunoSEQ multiplex PCR; TCRdb stores just in-frame clones and leaves some out. The sample yields about 200,000 clones, 79% seen once. What was sequenced was PBMCs. These TCRs come from a girl aged 5-17 years in good health and CMV-seropositive. CDR3s include the opening cysteine and the closing phenylalanine or tryptophan. Fields, in order: V gene, D gene, J gene, clone size, CDR3 length, CDR3 protein, CDR3 DNA. A D gene is named only where the DNA matches it firmly. Not all rows give a size; the values are once, few, many and, for expanded clones, a class.

TRBV14	TRBD2	TRBJ2-7	-	15	CASSLLAAPLYEQYF	TGTGCCAGCAGCCTACTAGCGGCGCCCCTCTACGAGCAGTACTTC
TRBV4-3	-	TRBJ2-5	-	14	CASSQWTKEETQYF	TGCGCCAGCAGCCAATGGACAAAGGAAGAGACCCAGTACTTC
TRBV20-1	-	TRBJ2-7	-	11	CSARQYYEQYF	TGCAGTGCTAGACAGTACTACGAGCAGTACTTC
TRBV27	-	TRBJ1-2	-	12	CASSEDSRGYTF	TGTGCCAGCTCCGAGGACAGTCGAGGCTACACCTTC
TRBV9	TRBD1	TRBJ2-7	-	17	CASSVSPPGQGTYEQYF	TGTGCCAGCAGCGTATCCCCTCCGGGACAGGGGACCTACGAGCAGTACTTC
TRBV27	TRBD2	TRBJ2-7	-	14	CASSLRGDDYEQYF	TGTGCCAGCAGTTTACGGGGGGACGACTACGAGCAGTACTTC
TRBV7-2	TRBD1	TRBJ1-1	-	14	CASSPAGQDTEAFF	TGTGCCAGCAGCCCGGCGGGACAGGACACTGAAGCTTTCTTT
TRBV7-8	TRBD1	TRBJ1-2	-	17	CASSHPGTGVPNYGYTF	TGTGCCAGCAGCCACCCCGGGACAGGGGTACCTAACTATGGCTACACCTTC
TRBV5-6	TRBD2	TRBJ2-3	-	16	CASSLAASGGTDTQYF	TGTGCCAGCAGCTTGGCGGCTAGCGGGGGAACAGATACGCAGTATTTT
TRBV7-9	-	TRBJ1-2	-	15	CASSRGFQGLYGYTF	TGTGCCAGCAGCCGGGGGTTCCAGGGCCTCTATGGCTACACCTTC
TRBV6-1	-	TRBJ1-1	-	13	CASSELMNTEAFF	TGTGCCAGCAGTGAATTAATGAACACTGAAGCTTTCTTT
TRBV5-1	-	TRBJ2-1	-	15	CASSWRDRLGDEQFF	TGCGCCAGCAGCTGGAGGGACCGTCTCGGAGATGAGCAGTTCTTC
TRBV2	-	TRBJ2-4	-	15	CASSETRVAKNIQYF	TGTGCCAGCAGTGAAACACGGGTAGCCAAAAACATTCAGTACTTC
TRBV27	TRBD1	TRBJ2-7	-	19	CASGTPGTGVSALSYEQYF	TGTGCCAGCGGTACTCCCGGGACAGGGGTATCAGCCCTCTCCTACGAGCAGTACTTC
TRBV19	-	TRBJ1-1	-	12	CASTTRRAEAFF	TGTGCCAGTACTACAAGGAGGGCTGAAGCTTTCTTT
TRBV7-8	-	TRBJ1-5	-	13	CASSFDKGWPQHF	TGTGCCAGCAGCTTTGATAAGGGGTGGCCCCAGCATTTT
TRBV5-1	-	TRBJ2-1	-	13	CASRRDSYNEQFF	TGCGCCAGCAGACGCGACTCCTACAATGAGCAGTTCTTC
TRBV5-8	-	TRBJ1-2	once	15	CASSPRQDRNYGYTF	TGTGCCAGCAGCCCCCGACAGGATCGTAACTATGGCTACACCTTC
TRBV4-1	-	TRBJ2-7	-	15	CASSLSGYESYEQYF	TGCGCCAGCAGCCTCTCAGGGTATGAATCCTACGAGCAGTACTTC
TRBV5-1	-	TRBJ1-3	-	16	CASSLASGLSGNTIYF	TGCGCCAGCAGCTTGGCCTCAGGGCTCTCTGGAAACACCATATATTTT
TRBV4-3	TRBD2	TRBJ2-7	-	16	CASSRRPASGPSEQYF	TGCGCCAGCAGCCGTCGGCCGGCTAGCGGACCTAGCGAGCAGTACTTC
TRBV20-1	-	TRBJ2-3	-	11	CSAGLGDTQYF	TGCAGTGCTGGACTGGGAGATACGCAGTATTTT
TRBV7-9	-	TRBJ2-5	-	13	CASSSDNQETQYF	TGTGCCAGCAGCTCGGACAACCAAGAGACCCAGTACTTC
TRBV12-5	-	TRBJ2-3	few	18	CASGFGTNPSLSTDTQYF	TGTGCTAGTGGTTTCGGAACTAACCCGTCCTTGAGCACAGATACGCAGTATTTT
TRBV7-9	TRBD1	TRBJ1-1	-	13	CASSPQGAGEAFF	TGTGCCAGCAGCCCCCAGGGGGCCGGTGAAGCTTTCTTT
TRBV29-1	TRBD2	TRBJ2-7	-	17	CSVAGTTDSGGTYEQYF	TGCAGCGTGGCCGGGACAACCGATAGCGGGGGAACCTACGAGCAGTACTTC